The source of this TCR beta chain is a study of blood T cells in healthy people across ages. Notes on the study in general: Naive CD4+ cell counts and diversity both ran higher in long-lived than in aged donors.

The sample holds many counts of this clonotype. The antigen is unknown. The V and J ends lost 5 bases and 1 base, in that order; junction bases with no gene match: 4. This CDR3 region has 14 residues. Germline CDR1 reads SGHRS; CDR2 reads YFSETQ. Each individual donor underwent a draw of approximately 10 milliliters of peripheral blood. Then a second PCR, running about 6 to 11 cycles, was carried out with a sample-barcoded 5' primer and a J-beta primer mix. TCRdb independently ran MiXCR on the 5' RACE reads; one entry per CDR3 protein. The sample holds about 800,000 distinct CDR3 sequences, about 25% seen once. This same sample was also taken into another study, of T cells of mothers and their children.

What was sequenced was blood. The clonotype originates from a boy younger than 18 in good health. The chain joins TRBV5-1 to TRBJ1-1; 8 bases fit TRBD1. CDR3: CASSSGTGNTEAFF. CDR3 DNA sequence: TGCGCCAGCAGTTCCGGGACAGGGAACACTGAAGCTTTCTTT.